This TCR beta chain came from a study of shared clonotypes between healthy human individuals. Looking at the study overall: Per donor, CD8 memory used one plate, CD8 naive used two, CD4 memory used three and CD4 naive used three. General study results and limits: Clonotypes shared by all four donors outscored non-shared clonotypes in generation probability.

Germline lookup yields CDR1 SGHRS and CDR2 YFSETQ. The V and J ends lost 3 bases and 2 bases, in that order; junction bases with no gene match: 4. The CDR3 loop spans 15 amino acids. Naive CD8 cells lacked CD45RO and underwent positive selection for CCR7, leaving out terminally differentiated effector memory CD45RA+ cells. As to this clone: Its matching antigen is unknown.

Genomic DNA per cell subset filled all wells of several immunoSEQ plates. The method was immunoSEQ multiplex PCR; TCRdb's version includes in-frame clones alone and lacks a portion of them. The repertoire consists of some 1,900,000 clones, with approximately 94% occurring once and the leading ten covering approximately 1%. The clonotype comes from a man aged 18-30 years in good health. Sequencing was performed on naive CD8+ T cells sorted from blood. The rearrangement links TRBV5-1 to TRBJ1-2; TRBD1 matches 10 bases. CDR3 coding DNA: TGCGCCAGCAGCTCGCGGACAGGGGGAAACTATGGCTACACCTTC. Its protein product is CASSSRTGGNYGYTF. The full variable domain, in which reference TRBV5-1 and TRBJ1-2 provide the parts outside the CDR3, is KAGVTQTPRYLIKTRGQQVTLSCSPISGHRSVSWYQQTPGQGLQFLFEYFSETQRNKGNFPGRFSGRQFSNSRSEMNVSTLELGDSALYLCASSSRTGGNYGYTFGSGTRLTVV.